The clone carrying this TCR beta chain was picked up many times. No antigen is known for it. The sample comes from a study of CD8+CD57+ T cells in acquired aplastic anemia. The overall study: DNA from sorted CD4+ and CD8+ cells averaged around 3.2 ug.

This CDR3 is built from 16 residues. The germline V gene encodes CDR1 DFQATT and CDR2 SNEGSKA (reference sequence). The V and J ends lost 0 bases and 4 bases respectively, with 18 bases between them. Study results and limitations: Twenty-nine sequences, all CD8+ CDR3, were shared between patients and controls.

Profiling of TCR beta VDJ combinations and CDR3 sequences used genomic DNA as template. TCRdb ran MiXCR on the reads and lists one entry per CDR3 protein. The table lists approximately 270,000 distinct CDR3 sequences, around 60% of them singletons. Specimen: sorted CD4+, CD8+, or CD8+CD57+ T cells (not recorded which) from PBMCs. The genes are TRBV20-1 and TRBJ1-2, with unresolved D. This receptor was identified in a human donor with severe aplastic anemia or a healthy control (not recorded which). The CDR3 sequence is CSARDLLSRSGYGYTF. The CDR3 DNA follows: TGCAGTGCTAGAGATCTATTGTCCCGCAGCGGCTATGGCTACACCTTC.